A selection of T cell receptor beta chains follows, all from one sample in a study of blood T cell repertoires in COVID-19. Data came from immunoSEQ multiplex PCR; TCRdb stores just in-frame clones and leaves some out. Among about 150,000 clones listed, about 83% were seen once. The sequencing sample was made of peripheral blood. These receptors were taken from a woman aged 55 to 70 with COVID-19, enrolled during active disease. CDR3s include the opening cysteine and the closing phenylalanine or tryptophan. Each record gives: D gene, clone size, V gene, J gene, CDR3 protein, CDR3 DNA. A D gene is named only where the DNA matches it firmly. Only some rows state a clone size, as once, few, many or a class for expanded clones.

D gene: TRBD1
clone size: NA
V gene: TRBV11-2
J gene: TRBJ1-2
CDR3 protein: CASRRSGTGAYGYTF
CDR3 DNA: TGTGCCAGCAGAAGGTCCGGGACAGGGGCTTATGGCTACACCTTC

D gene: TRBD2
clone size: NA
V gene: TRBV10-3
J gene: TRBJ2-2
CDR3 protein: CAISVTSSGELFF
CDR3 DNA: TGTGCCATCAGTGTGACTAGCAGCGGGGAGCTGTTTTTT

D gene: NA
clone size: NA
V gene: TRBV11-2
J gene: TRBJ2-1
CDR3 protein: CASTTTAHNEQFF
CDR3 DNA: TGTGCCAGCACAACGACAGCCCACAATGAGCAGTTCTTC

D gene: NA
clone size: NA
V gene: TRBV18
J gene: TRBJ2-7
CDR3 protein: CASSNPREYEQYF
CDR3 DNA: TGTGCCAGCTCAAATCCCCGGGAGTACGAGCAGTACTTC

D gene: NA
clone size: once
V gene: TRBV18
J gene: TRBJ2-5
CDR3 protein: CASSPNRGGAGETQYF
CDR3 DNA: TGTGCCAGCTCACCAAATCGTGGAGGGGCGGGGGAGACCCAGTACTTC

D gene: TRBD2
clone size: NA
V gene: TRBV27
J gene: TRBJ2-7
CDR3 protein: CASSRASGSYEQYF
CDR3 DNA: TGTGCCAGCTCGAGGGCTAGCGGGTCCTACGAGCAGTACTTC

D gene: TRBD1
clone size: few
V gene: TRBV7-9
J gene: TRBJ1-1
CDR3 protein: CASSPQGANTEAFF
CDR3 DNA: TGTGCCAGCAGCCCACAGGGGGCGAACACTGAAGCTTTCTTT

D gene: TRBD2
clone size: NA
V gene: TRBV5-1
J gene: TRBJ2-4
CDR3 protein: CASSGTSVGKNIQYF
CDR3 DNA: TGCGCCAGCAGCGGCACTAGCGTCGGCAAAAACATTCAGTACTTC

D gene: NA
clone size: NA
V gene: TRBV7-2
J gene: TRBJ2-5
CDR3 protein: CASSLSSGETQYF
CDR3 DNA: TGTGCCAGCAGCTTGAGTAGCGGAGAGACCCAGTACTTC

D gene: TRBD2
clone size: NA
V gene: TRBV5-6
J gene: TRBJ2-3
CDR3 protein: CASSLKGLGLDTQYF
CDR3 DNA: TGTGCCAGCAGCTTGAAGGGACTAGGCTTAGATACGCAGTATTTT

D gene: NA
clone size: NA
V gene: TRBV5-1
J gene: TRBJ2-5
CDR3 protein: CASSTGPAQETQYF
CDR3 DNA: TGCGCCAGCTCGACAGGACCAGCACAAGAGACCCAGTACTTC

D gene: NA
clone size: NA
V gene: TRBV5-5
J gene: TRBJ1-1
CDR3 protein: CASSLNVGGLSEAFF
CDR3 DNA: TGTGCCAGCAGCTTGAACGTTGGAGGGCTATCTGAAGCTTTCTTT

D gene: TRBD1
clone size: NA
V gene: TRBV30
J gene: TRBJ1-2
CDR3 protein: CAWGVSPRDSGYTF
CDR3 DNA: TGTGCCTGGGGTGTATCCCCGCGGGACAGCGGCTACACCTTC

D gene: TRBD1
clone size: NA
V gene: TRBV6-6
J gene: TRBJ1-5
CDR3 protein: CASSYKGQSNQPQHF
CDR3 DNA: TGTGCCAGCAGTTACAAGGGACAGTCCAATCAGCCCCAGCATTTT

D gene: TRBD1
clone size: many
V gene: TRBV6-4
J gene: TRBJ1-2
CDR3 protein: CASRWTGKGGVYGYTF
CDR3 DNA: TGTGCCAGCAGATGGACAGGGAAGGGGGGAGTTTATGGCTACACCTTC

D gene: NA
clone size: NA
V gene: TRBV19
J gene: TRBJ2-2
CDR3 protein: CASSIERRGRLANTGELFF
CDR3 DNA: TGTGCCAGTAGTATTGAGCGCCGGGGTCGACTTGCGAACACCGGGGAGCTGTTTTTT

D gene: NA
clone size: NA
V gene: TRBV15
J gene: TRBJ2-1
CDR3 protein: CATSVGRGSVEQFF
CDR3 DNA: TGTGCCACCAGCGTAGGCAGGGGATCGGTTGAGCAGTTCTTC

D gene: NA
clone size: NA
V gene: TRBV6-1
J gene: TRBJ2-5
CDR3 protein: CASSESARGTQYF
CDR3 DNA: TGTGCCAGCAGTGAGTCGGCCCGGGGGACCCAGTACTTC

D gene: NA
clone size: NA
V gene: TRBV6-6
J gene: TRBJ2-1
CDR3 protein: CASRSGPSSYNEQFF
CDR3 DNA: TGTGCCAGCCGGTCAGGGCCTAGTTCCTACAATGAGCAGTTCTTC

D gene: NA
clone size: NA
V gene: TRBV6-6
J gene: TRBJ2-7
CDR3 protein: CASSYSGGGSSYEQYF
CDR3 DNA: TGTGCCAGCAGTTACTCGGGAGGGGGAAGCTCCTACGAGCAGTACTTC

D gene: NA
clone size: NA
V gene: TRBV11-2
J gene: TRBJ1-2
CDR3 protein: CASGHGLLGYTF
CDR3 DNA: TGTGCCAGCGGCCACGGGTTATTGGGTTACACCTTC

D gene: NA
clone size: once
V gene: TRBV6-1
J gene: TRBJ1-4
CDR3 protein: CASRGGRTNEKLFF
CDR3 DNA: TGTGCCAGCAGGGGGGGAAGAACTAATGAAAAACTGTTTTTT

D gene: NA
clone size: NA
V gene: TRBV5-1
J gene: TRBJ1-6
CDR3 protein: CASSLDRQKSLNSPLHF
CDR3 DNA: TGCGCCAGCAGCTTGGATCGACAGAAGTCTTTAAATTCACCCCTCCACTTT

D gene: NA
clone size: NA
V gene: TRBV5-5
J gene: TRBJ2-5
CDR3 protein: CASSPGGWETQYF
CDR3 DNA: TGTGCCAGCAGCCCCGGGGGTTGGGAGACCCAGTACTTC

D gene: NA
clone size: once
V gene: TRBV6-4
J gene: TRBJ2-2
CDR3 protein: CAAGDIANTGELFF
CDR3 DNA: TGTGCCGCCGGGGATATCGCGAACACCGGGGAGCTGTTTTTT

D gene: NA
clone size: NA
V gene: TRBV9
J gene: TRBJ2-1
CDR3 protein: CASSVVSGPQREQFF
CDR3 DNA: TGTGCCAGCAGCGTAGTTAGCGGTCCTCAGCGGGAGCAGTTCTTC

D gene: NA
clone size: NA
V gene: TRBV11-3
J gene: TRBJ2-7
CDR3 protein: CASSLSPRVSSYEQYF
CDR3 DNA: TGTGCCAGCAGCTTAAGTCCTCGGGTCAGCTCCTACGAGCAGTACTTC

D gene: TRBD2
clone size: NA
V gene: TRBV7-8
J gene: TRBJ2-5
CDR3 protein: CASSRTTSTSGSFISETQYF
CDR3 DNA: TGTGCCAGCAGCCGTACAACATCGACTAGCGGGAGTTTTATTTCGGAGACCCAGTACTTC

D gene: TRBD2
clone size: once
V gene: TRBV27
J gene: TRBJ2-5
CDR3 protein: CASSLNRGGRETQYF
CDR3 DNA: TGTGCCAGCAGTTTAAATAGGGGCGGGAGGGAGACCCAGTACTTC

D gene: TRBD1
clone size: NA
V gene: TRBV18
J gene: TRBJ1-3
CDR3 protein: CASSRDSASRGNTIYF
CDR3 DNA: TGTGCCAGCTCACGGGACAGCGCCTCTCGGGGAAACACCATATATTTT

D gene: NA
clone size: NA
V gene: TRBV5-1
J gene: TRBJ1-1
CDR3 protein: CASSSPRRGTEAFF
CDR3 DNA: TGCGCCAGCAGCTCTCCCCGCCGGGGCACTGAAGCTTTCTTT

D gene: NA
clone size: NA
V gene: TRBV19
J gene: TRBJ1-2
CDR3 protein: CASSIGPGNDYGYTF
CDR3 DNA: TGTGCCAGTAGTATCGGCCCGGGTAACGACTATGGCTACACCTTC

D gene: TRBD2
clone size: few
V gene: TRBV13
J gene: TRBJ2-1
CDR3 protein: CASFALAGVIHNEQFF
CDR3 DNA: TGTGCCAGCTTCGCTCTAGCGGGAGTCATCCACAATGAGCAGTTCTTC

D gene: TRBD1
clone size: NA
V gene: TRBV5-5
J gene: TRBJ2-1
CDR3 protein: CASTRQGPITNEQFF
CDR3 DNA: TGTGCCAGCACCCGACAGGGACCTATTACGAATGAGCAGTTCTTC

D gene: NA
clone size: NA
V gene: TRBV27
J gene: TRBJ2-7
CDR3 protein: CASSSRPSYEQYF
CDR3 DNA: TGTGCCAGCAGTTCCAGGCCCTCCTACGAGCAGTACTTC

D gene: TRBD1
clone size: NA
V gene: TRBV3-1/TRBV3-2
J gene: TRBJ1-1
CDR3 protein: CASSSGDRGAFF
CDR3 DNA: TGTGCCAGCAGCTCAGGGGACAGGGGAGCTTTCTTT

D gene: NA
clone size: NA
V gene: TRBV19
J gene: TRBJ1-2
CDR3 protein: CASRTRTELNYGYTF
CDR3 DNA: TGTGCCAGTAGGACCAGGACAGAGCTTAACTATGGCTACACCTTC

D gene: NA
clone size: once
V gene: TRBV11-1
J gene: TRBJ1-1
CDR3 protein: CASSFNRDEAFF
CDR3 DNA: TGTGCCAGCAGCTTCAACAGGGATGAAGCTTTCTTT

D gene: NA
clone size: NA
V gene: TRBV5-1
J gene: TRBJ1-1
CDR3 protein: CASSADTGLTEAFF
CDR3 DNA: TGCGCCAGCAGCGCGGACACAGGGCTCACTGAAGCTTTCTTT

D gene: TRBD2
clone size: NA
V gene: TRBV5-1
J gene: TRBJ2-5
CDR3 protein: CASSLGLAGGNVETQYF
CDR3 DNA: TGCGCCAGCAGCTTGGGACTAGCGGGAGGAAATGTAGAGACCCAGTACTTC

D gene: TRBD2
clone size: NA
V gene: TRBV6-6
J gene: TRBJ2-2
CDR3 protein: CASSTLAGGDTGELFF
CDR3 DNA: TGTGCCAGCAGTACACTAGCGGGGGGGGACACCGGGGAGCTGTTTTTT

D gene: TRBD1
clone size: NA
V gene: TRBV30
J gene: TRBJ1-2
CDR3 protein: CAWSVNSGGHTF
CDR3 DNA: TGTGCCTGGAGTGTAAATTCAGGGGGACACACCTTC

D gene: TRBD2
clone size: NA
V gene: TRBV18
J gene: TRBJ2-5
CDR3 protein: CASSQGTSGGPQETQYF
CDR3 DNA: TGTGCCAGCTCCCAAGGGACTAGCGGGGGCCCACAAGAGACCCAGTACTTC

D gene: NA
clone size: NA
V gene: TRBV5-4
J gene: TRBJ1-1
CDR3 protein: CASSLVAGNTEAFF
CDR3 DNA: TGTGCCAGCAGCTTGGTAGCGGGGAACACTGAAGCTTTCTTT